A selection of T cell receptor beta chains follows, all from one sample in a study of vaccination and CD4 T cells after COVID-19. These receptors' targets are unknown. TCRdb re-called the PCR reads through MiXCR, storing one row per CDR3 protein. The sample has 15,000 to 20,000 distinct CDR3 sequences, 70% seen once. Source material: CD4+ T cells from blood, cultured in vitro. The source of these receptors is a human donor who had recovered from COVID-19. Both conserved end residues are part of each CDR3. A D gene is named only where the DNA matches it firmly. Size tells how often a clone was seen (once, few, many) or the class of an expanded clone, and some rows leave it out.

size	V	D	length	J	DNA	CDR3
NA	TRBV25-1	TRBD1	14	TRBJ1-1	TGTGCCAGCAGCTTTGACAGGGAGAACACTGAAGCTTTCTTT	CASSFDRENTEAFF
NA	TRBV6-1	NA	16	TRBJ1-3	TGTGCCAGCACTCGAAGCACAATACGCTCTGGAAACACCATATATTTT	CASTRSTIRSGNTIYF
NA	TRBV18	TRBD1	16	TRBJ1-6	TGTGCCAGCTCACCACAGGGGGCTGGCTATAATTCACCCCTCCACTTT	CASSPQGAGYNSPLHF
NA	TRBV28	TRBD1	15	TRBJ1-2	TGTGCCAGCACCTGGGAGGGACAGGGTAAATATGGCTACACCTTC	CASTWEGQGKYGYTF
NA	TRBV28	TRBD2	20	TRBJ2-5	TGTGCCAGCAGTTTTTTCATACGGGAGGGCCCCAGCGGGTTGGAGGAGACCCAGTACTTC	CASSFFIREGPSGLEETQYF
NA	TRBV11-2	NA	15	TRBJ1-3	TGTGCCAGCAGCTTAGCACACCTTTCTGGAAACACCATATATTTT	CASSLAHLSGNTIYF
NA	TRBV27	NA	16	TRBJ1-1	TGTGCCAGCAGTCCTAGGGAGACGGGAATGGACACTGAAGCTTTCTTT	CASSPRETGMDTEAFF
NA	TRBV28	NA	15	TRBJ1-5	TGTGCCAGCAGTTTCGGGGGGGCCTACAATCAGCCCCAGCATTTT	CASSFGGAYNQPQHF
NA	TRBV19	TRBD1	14	TRBJ2-7	TGTGCCAGTAGTAGGCGGGACAGGGCCTACGAGCAGTACTTC	CASSRRDRAYEQYF
few	TRBV25-1	NA	14	TRBJ2-7	TGTGCCAGCAGCGAACTAAGTGGCCCCTACGAGCAGTACTTC	CASSELSGPYEQYF
once	TRBV27	TRBD2	17	TRBJ2-2	TGTGCCAGCAGTTTAAGACTAGCGGGGGCGAACACCGGGGAGCTGTTTTTT	CASSLRLAGANTGELFF
NA	TRBV6-1	NA	15	TRBJ2-2	TGTGCCAGCAGGCCCAACAGGGCCAACACCGGGGAGCTGTTTTTT	CASRPNRANTGELFF
once	TRBV6-2/TRBV6-3	NA	15	TRBJ2-5	TGTGCCAGCATTAGGTGGCCCCAAGTCTGGGAGACCCAGTACTTC	CASIRWPQVWETQYF
NA	TRBV20-1	NA	15	TRBJ1-5	TGCAGTGCTAGAGGGATGATGGGCCCTACTCAGCCCCAGCATTTT	CSARGMMGPTQPQHF
few	TRBV6-5	NA	16	TRBJ1-6	TGTGCCAGCAGTTACCGCAGGGGTTCCTATAATTCACCCCTCCACTTT	CASSYRRGSYNSPLHF
NA	TRBV18	NA	14	TRBJ1-5	TGTGCCAGCTCACCAGGACGGATCAATCAGCCCCAGCATTTT	CASSPGRINQPQHF
NA	TRBV18	NA	14	TRBJ1-1	TGTACCAGCTCCCCTTGGGGGCGGAACACTGAAGCTTTCTTT	CTSSPWGRNTEAFF
few	TRBV20-1	NA	15	TRBJ2-5	TGCAGTGCTAGAGATATTCCCCTCTCGAGAGGGACCCAGTACTTC	CSARDIPLSRGTQYF
NA	TRBV7-2	TRBD1	14	TRBJ2-5	TGTGCCAGCAGCTCCCGGACAGGGAGAGAGACCCAGTACTTC	CASSSRTGRETQYF
NA	TRBV24-1	TRBD2	17	TRBJ2-1	TGTGCCACCAGTGGGACTAGCGGGAGAGTCCCCTACAATGAGCAGTTCTTC	CATSGTSGRVPYNEQFF
NA	TRBV7-9	NA	14	TRBJ2-7	TGTGCCAGCAGCTTTCGTGGAACAACCTACGAGCAGTACTTC	CASSFRGTTYEQYF
NA	TRBV19	NA	13	TRBJ1-1	TGTGCCAGTACTCGGGGAACGGGCACTGAAGCTTTCTTT	CASTRGTGTEAFF
NA	TRBV18	TRBD1	15	TRBJ1-5	TGTGCCAGCTCAACGGACAGGGGGAGGTATCAGCCCCAGCATTTT	CASSTDRGRYQPQHF
NA	TRBV19	NA	14	TRBJ1-5	TGTGCCAGTATGAACAGGCTTAGCAATCAGCCCCAGCATTTT	CASMNRLSNQPQHF
NA	TRBV6-1	NA	16	TRBJ2-7	TGTGCCAGCATCGCCCCACAGGGGAGGGGCCCCTACGAGCAGTACTTC	CASIAPQGRGPYEQYF
NA	TRBV27	NA	15	TRBJ1-5	TGTGCCAGCAGTTTTGCAGGGGCCTACAATCAGCCCCAGCATTTT	CASSFAGAYNQPQHF
NA	TRBV9	NA	13	TRBJ2-3	TGTGCCAGCAGCCCCACGCCCCCGGATACGCAGTATTTT	CASSPTPPDTQYF
NA	TRBV7-3	NA	14	TRBJ1-3	TGTGCCAGCAGCCCTGACGGTTCTGGAAACACCATATATTTT	CASSPDGSGNTIYF
NA	TRBV6-5	NA	15	TRBJ1-6	TGTGCCAGCAGTTACTGGGGACGGTATAATTCACCCCTCCACTTT	CASSYWGRYNSPLHF
NA	TRBV7-2	TRBD1	15	TRBJ1-5	TGTGCCAGCAGCCTGGGACAGGGGGCGGGTCAGCCCCAGCATTTT	CASSLGQGAGQPQHF
NA	TRBV6-2/TRBV6-3	NA	15	TRBJ1-5	TGTGCCAGCTCGGGGGGCTGGTATAGCAATCAGCCCCAGCATTTT	CASSGGWYSNQPQHF
once	TRBV18	NA	14	TRBJ2-5	TGTGCCAGCTCACCATCCCACAGCCAAGAGACCCAGTACTTC	CASSPSHSQETQYF
NA	TRBV27	NA	14	TRBJ2-3	TGTGCCAGCAGTTTATGGGGGAGCACAGATACGCAGTATTTT	CASSLWGSTDTQYF
few	TRBV27	NA	14	TRBJ2-2	TGTGCCAGCCGGGCGGGACTTAACACCGGGGAGCTGTTTTTT	CASRAGLNTGELFF
NA	TRBV27	NA	13	TRBJ2-5	TGTGCCAGCAGTTGGCAGGGGAAGGAGACCCAGTACTTC	CASSWQGKETQYF
NA	TRBV20-1	NA	14	TRBJ1-1	TGCAGCGGAAAGGGGGGGGATAAGGACACTGAAGCTTTCTTT	CSGKGGDKDTEAFF
once	TRBV18	NA	15	TRBJ1-6	TGTGCCAGCTCACCGGTTGCGGTTTATGGATCACCCCTCCACTTT	CASSPVAVYGSPLHF
few	TRBV7-9	TRBD1	15	TRBJ1-1	TGTGCCAGCAGCTCTCTCCGACAGGGAAGAACTGAAGCTTTCTTT	CASSSLRQGRTEAFF
NA	TRBV12-3/TRBV12-4	NA	15	TRBJ1-1	TGTGCCAGCAGTTTAGGTGGGAGGATGAACACTGAAGCTTTCTTT	CASSLGGRMNTEAFF
once	TRBV7-9	NA	15	TRBJ2-5	TGTGCCAGCAGCGACGTTCCGGTGGCGGGGGAGACCCAGTACTTC	CASSDVPVAGETQYF
NA	TRBV19	TRBD1	14	TRBJ1-1	TGTGCCAGTAGCCCACTCTACAGGGGAACTGAAGCTTTCTTT	CASSPLYRGTEAFF
NA	TRBV2	NA	15	TRBJ1-5	TGTGCCAGCAGTGTCCGGACATTTGGCAATCAGCCCCAGCATTTT	CASSVRTFGNQPQHF
few	TRBV6-5	NA	17	TRBJ1-6	TGTGCCAGCAGTTACTCGACCGGGAGCTCCTATAATTCACCCCTCCACTTT	CASSYSTGSSYNSPLHF
NA	TRBV19	NA	13	TRBJ2-3	TGTGCCAGTAGTATAGGGCTAGCAGATACGCAGTATTTT	CASSIGLADTQYF
NA	TRBV19	TRBD1	17	TRBJ1-5	TGTGCCAGTGACGGACAGGCGGCTATTTATAGCAATCAGCCCCAGCATTTT	CASDGQAAIYSNQPQHF
few	TRBV27	NA	14	TRBJ1-2	TGTGCCAGCAGTTTCGCCGGGACTGACTATGGCTACACCTTC	CASSFAGTDYGYTF
NA	TRBV6-1	TRBD1	15	TRBJ1-1	TGTGCCAGCAGTGCCACCGGGACAGGGAACGCTGAAGCTTTCTTT	CASSATGTGNAEAFF
once	TRBV7-2	TRBD2	17	TRBJ2-7	TGTGCCAGCAGCCCCACGCAGCGGGGCGTAAGCTCCTACGAGCAGTACTTC	CASSPTQRGVSSYEQYF
NA	TRBV6-5	TRBD1	13	TRBJ1-2	TGTGCCAGCAGCTACGTAGGGGACAGTCGTCATACCTTC	CASSYVGDSRHTF